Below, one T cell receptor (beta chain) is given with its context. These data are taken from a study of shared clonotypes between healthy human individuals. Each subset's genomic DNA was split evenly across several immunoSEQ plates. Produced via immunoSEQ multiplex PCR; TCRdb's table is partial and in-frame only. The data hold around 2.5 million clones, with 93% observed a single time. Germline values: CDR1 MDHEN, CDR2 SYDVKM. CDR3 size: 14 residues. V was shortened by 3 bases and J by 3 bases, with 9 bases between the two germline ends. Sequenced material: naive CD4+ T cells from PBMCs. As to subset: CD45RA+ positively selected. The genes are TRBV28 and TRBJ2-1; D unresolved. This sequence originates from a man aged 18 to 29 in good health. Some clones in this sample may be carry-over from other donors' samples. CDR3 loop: CASSFILNYNEQFF. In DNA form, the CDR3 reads TGTGCCAGCAGTTTCATCCTAAACTACAATGAGCAGTTCTTC.